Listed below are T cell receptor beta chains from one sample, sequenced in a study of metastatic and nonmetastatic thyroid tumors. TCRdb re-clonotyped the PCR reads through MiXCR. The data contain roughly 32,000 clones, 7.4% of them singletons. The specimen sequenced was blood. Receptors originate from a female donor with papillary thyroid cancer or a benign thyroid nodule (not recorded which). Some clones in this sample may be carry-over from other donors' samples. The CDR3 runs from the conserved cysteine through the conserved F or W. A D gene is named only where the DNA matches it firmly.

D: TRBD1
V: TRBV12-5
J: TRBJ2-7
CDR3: CASGTTRDSSYEQYF

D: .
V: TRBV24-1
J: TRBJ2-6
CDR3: CATSGSGRFSGANVLTF

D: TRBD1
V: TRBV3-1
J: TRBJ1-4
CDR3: CASSYATGGSWELFF

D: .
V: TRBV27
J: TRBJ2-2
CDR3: CASSPIRFPTGELFF

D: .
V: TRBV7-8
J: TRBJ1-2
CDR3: CASSLEPVPNHGYTF

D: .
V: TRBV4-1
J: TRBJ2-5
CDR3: CASSQDLKRDAQETQYF

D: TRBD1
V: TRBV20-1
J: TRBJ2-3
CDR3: CSIFGQGGTDTQYF

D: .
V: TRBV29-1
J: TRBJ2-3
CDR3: CSVEQGGGTDTQYF

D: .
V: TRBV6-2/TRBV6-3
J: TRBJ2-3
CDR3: CAIIPADSLLTDTQYF

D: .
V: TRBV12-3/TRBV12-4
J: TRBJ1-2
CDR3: CASSFLGLDSGYTF

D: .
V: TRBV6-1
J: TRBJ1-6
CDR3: CASSAAGNHNSPLHF

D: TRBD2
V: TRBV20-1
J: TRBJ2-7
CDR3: CSARDGLVNEQYF

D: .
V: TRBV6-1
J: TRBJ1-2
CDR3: CASIDAGGYGYTF

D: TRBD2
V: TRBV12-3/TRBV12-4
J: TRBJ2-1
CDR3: CASSSGIPSGSSYNEQFF

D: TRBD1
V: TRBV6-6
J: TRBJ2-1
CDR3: CASSYRPTGTYNEQFF

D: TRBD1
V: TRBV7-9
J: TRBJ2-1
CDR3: CAGGDRDPNEQFF

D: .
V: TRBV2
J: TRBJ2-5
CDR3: CASSGDAVLETQYF

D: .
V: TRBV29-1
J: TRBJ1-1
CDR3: CSVEDRGGNTEAFF

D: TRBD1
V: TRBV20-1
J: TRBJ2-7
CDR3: CSAVDRVLLAEQYF

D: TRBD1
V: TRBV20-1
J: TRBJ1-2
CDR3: CSARDRDSANYGYTF

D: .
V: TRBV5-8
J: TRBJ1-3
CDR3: CASSSQSSGNTIYF

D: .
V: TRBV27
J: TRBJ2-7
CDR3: CASKLRWEYSGEQYF

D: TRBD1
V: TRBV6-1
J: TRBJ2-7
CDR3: CASGDRGHEQYF

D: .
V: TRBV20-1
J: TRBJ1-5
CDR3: CSARIREGNQPKHF

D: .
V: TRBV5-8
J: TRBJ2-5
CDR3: CASSLLQQETQYF

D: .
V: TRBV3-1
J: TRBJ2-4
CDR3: CASSQGDRNIQYF